The clone carrying this T cell receptor (beta chain) was counted at least ten times. Its matching antigen is unknown. These data are taken from a study of T-cell memory formation after mild COVID-19. About the study: TCR clusters were mostly confined to one donor each. General study points: While clones contracting from day 15 to 85 were balanced between CD4 and CD8, later expanders leaned CD4+. CM and EM subsets held most contracting CD4+ clones; EMRA held CD8+ ones. Researchers found some responding clones in pre-infection memory, a sign that cross-reactive memory joined.

Germline CDR1 reads SGHTA; CDR2 reads FQGNSA. V dropped 0 bases and J dropped 4 bases, with 7 bases sitting between them. The CDR3 has 15 amino acids. TCRdb analysed the 5' RACE reads with MiXCR anew, one entry per CDR3 protein. The data contain approximately 240,000 distinct CDR3 sequences, over 15% of them singletons. This TCR came from a man aged 18 to 30 who had mild COVID-19 (a few samples of this study predate the infection). Cell type and time point are not known. The material sequenced was PBMCs or a T cell subset sorted from them (not recorded which). This chain joins TRBV7-2 and TRBJ2-6; tentatively, D is TRBD2 (6 bases). CDR3 sequence reads: CASSLAGSGANVLTF. The CDR3 coding sequence is TGTGCCAGCAGCTTAGCCGGGAGCGGGGCCAACGTCCTGACTTTC.